This T cell receptor (beta chain) stems from a study of Tregs in tolerant kidney transplant recipients. Study-level points and caveats: The most relevant donor-specific Treg TCRbeta repertoire apparently came from expansion with activated donor B cells. In tolerant patients, donor-specific Tregs outgrew total Tregs, suggesting antigen-driven expansion. No direct test of biological reproducibility was done here.

The germline CDR1 and CDR2 sequences are SGHTA and FQGNSA. The CDR3 consists of 13 residues. J lost 9 bases, V lost 4 bases, and 3 bases had no gene match. Sequencing was performed with immunoSEQ multiplex PCR; in TCRdb, only in-frame clones are kept and a portion is missing. The repertoire includes approximately 60,000 clones, approximately 89% of them detected once, and under 4.5% sits in the top ten. The nonmyeloablative bone marrow transplants came from related graft donors, with transient mixed chimerism. Unstimulated Tregs (CD4+CD25+CD127-) and CD4+CD25- non-Tregs were sorted from PBMCs. Regarding this clone: Its antigen is currently unknown.

The chain recombines TRBV7-2 with TRBJ1-6; 7 bases fit TRBD1. This TCR came from a human patient who received a combined kidney and bone marrow transplant. Part of the T cell pool may stem from the graft donor. The source was CD4+ T cells from blood (PBMCs), collected 6 months after the transplant. CDR3 sequence (DNA): TGTGCCAGCAGCTGGCAGGGGGTTTCACCCCTCCACTTT. Encoded protein: CASSWQGVSPLHF.